The 29 T cell receptor beta chains given below trace back to one sample, sequenced in a study of blood T cell repertoires in COVID-19. Repertoires were generated with immunoSEQ multiplex PCR, while TCRdb's copy carries only in-frame clones and drops some. The sample lists under 300,000 clones; more than 80% were seen once. Sequencing was carried out using peripheral blood. The receptors were sampled from a man aged 25 to 45 who had recovered from COVID-19.

V is TRBV6-1 and J is TRBJ2-7, with D unresolved. The length of the CDR3 is 13 residues. With 3 bases removed from V and 5 bases from J, the gap between germline ends came to 11 bases. Germline V gives CDR1 MNHNS, CDR2 SASEGT. CDR3 region: CASSDLDWDEQYF. CDR3 nucleotides: TGTGCCAGCAGTGACCTAGACTGGGACGAGCAGTACTTC.

The genes are TRBV11-1 and TRBJ2-7, with TRBD2 as a possible D gene (5 bases). The CDR3 length is 13 residues. Trimming pared 5 bases from V and 5 bases from J, leaving 13 bases between. Germline assignment: CDR1 SGHAT and CDR2 FQDESV (reference sequence). The CDR3 region is CASSKLGIDEQYF. The CDR3 nucleotides are TGTGCCAGCAGCAAACTAGGTATCGACGAGCAGTACTTC.

The CDR3 coding sequence is TGCGCCAGCAGCTTGTGGGGAGAGGAGGATCAGCCCCAGCATTTT. Amino acids: CASSLWGEEDQPQHF. The chain uses TRBV5-1 and TRBJ1-5; unclear D gene. Germline loops: CDR1 SGHRS, CDR2 YFSETQ. The CDR3 is 15 residues long. V shed 1 base and J shed 5 bases, with 13 bases lying between them.

There are a few counts of this clone. This chain joins TRBV6-5 and TRBJ2-6, with TRBD1 matching over 7 bases. J gave up 9 bases and V 4 bases, and 3 bases lay outside the gene matches. The CDR3 loop spans 13 amino acids. Looked up from germline, CDR1 is MNHEY and CDR2 is SVGAGI. Written as DNA, the CDR3 is TGTGCCAGCAGTTTGGGACAGAGCAACGTCCTGACTTTC. It yields the protein CASSLGQSNVLTF.

This chain uses TRBV2 with TRBJ2-7; D might be TRBD2 (6 bases). This CDR3 has 19 residues. CDR1 and CDR2 (germline): SNHLY, FYNNEI. V lost 2 bases and J 5 bases, leaving 28 bases between the germline ends. CDR3 DNA: TGTGCCAGCAGTGAAATGGGACTCTCTCACCCACGGCCGGATAACGAGCAGTACTTC. Its translation: CASSEMGLSHPRPDNEQYF.

For the CDR3, the DNA is TGCGCCAGCAGCGCGGCAGGGGGCGGCGACACTGAAGCTTTCTTT. Translating gives CASSAAGGGDTEAFF. The chain carries TRBV5-1 and TRBJ1-1, with 8 bases lining up with TRBD1. The CDR3 sequence is 15 residues long. The ends lost 4 bases at V and 3 bases at J; junction bases unmatched: 8. CDR1 is SGHRS and CDR2 is YFSETQ in the germline V gene.

The chain has TRBV6-5 and TRBJ1-5; 12 bases match TRBD1. From germline, CDR1 is MNHEY and CDR2 SVGAGI. The CDR3 has 15 residues. Trimming took 7 bases from V and 4 from J; bases not matched to a gene: 5. CDR3 region: CASTVGQGANQPQHF. CDR3 DNA: TGTGCCAGCACCGTGGGACAGGGGGCAAATCAGCCCCAGCATTTT.

V is TRBV29-1 and J is TRBJ1-2; D uncertain. The CDR3 is made up of 12 amino acids. Between the trimmed V and J ends, which lost 5 bases and 7 bases, there was a span of 14 bases. Germline values: CDR1 SQVTM, CDR2 ANQGSEA. CDR3 coding DNA: TGCAGCGTTCGAATCGAGGGTGGTGGCTACACCTTC. Encoded protein: CSVRIEGGGYTF.

The chain has TRBV6-2 or TRBV6-3 and TRBJ1-1; D remains ambiguous. Germline lookup yields CDR1 MNHEY and CDR2 SVGEGT. V gave up 3 bases and J gave up 1 base, with 9 bases separating them. The CDR3 loop spans 14 amino acids. The CDR3 DNA is TGTGCCAGCAGTTATTTTACAGCGAACACTGAAGCTTTCTTT. Encoded protein: CASSYFTANTEAFF.

The chain joins TRBV30 to TRBJ1-2, with a possible D match to TRBD1 (6 bases). The V end lost 0 bases, the J end lost 5 bases, and 19 bases lay between the germline ends. The CDR3 is 16 amino acids. CDR1 and CDR2 from the germline V gene are GTSNPN and SVGIG (reference sequence). In nucleotides, the CDR3 is TGTGCCTGGAGTGTACGAAGAAGGACAGTAAAGTATGGCTACACCTTC. This codes for CAWSVRRRTVKYGYTF. The entire variable domain, with the rest obtained from reference TRBV30 and TRBJ1-2, is as follows: SQTIHQWPATLVQPVGSPLSLECTVEGTSNPNLYWYRQAAGRGLQLLFYSVGIGQISSEVPQNLSASRPQDRQFILSSKKLLLSDSGFYLCAWSVRRRTVKYGYTFGSGTRLTVV.

The chain is built from TRBV18 and TRBJ1-5; D uncertain. CDR1 and CDR2 from the germline V gene are KGHSH and LQKENI. This CDR3 contains 14 residues. V was cut by 3 bases and J by 0 bases, with 6 bases left in between. CDR3 protein: CASSPSNSNQPQHF. CDR3 nucleotides: TGTGCCAGCTCACCGTCAAATAGCAATCAGCCCCAGCATTTT.

The chain is built from TRBV15 and TRBJ1-3; D call uncertain. Germline V lookup: CDR1 LNHNV, CDR2 YYDKDF (reference sequence). V lost 5 bases and J lost 4, with 9 bases in between. The CDR3 totals 13 residues. The CDR3 spells CATSPIQGNTIYF. The CDR3 nucleotides read TGTGCCACCAGCCCTATTCAAGGAAACACCATATATTTT.

The rearrangement uses TRBV5-1 and TRBJ2-7; 7 nucleotides agree with TRBD2. Germline V gives CDR1 SGHRS, CDR2 YFSETQ. The junction had 4 bases not matched to a gene; V was cut back by 3 bases and J by 1 base. The CDR3 is 14 amino acids. The CDR3 loop reads CASSWGTTSYEQYF. The CDR3 region has the DNA TGCGCCAGCAGCTGGGGGACTACTTCCTACGAGCAGTACTTC.

The rearrangement uses TRBV7-2 and TRBJ2-1; D remains unclear. Germline lookup yields CDR1 SGHTA and CDR2 FQGNSA. The ends were cut back, 1 base at V and 6 bases at J, with 10 bases in the middle. This CDR3 spans 14 amino acids. The CDR3 spells CASSLDLNSNEQFF. The CDR3 nucleotides are TGTGCCAGCAGCTTAGATCTGAATAGCAATGAGCAGTTCTTC.

This chain uses TRBV6-2 or TRBV6-3 with TRBJ2-4; no firm D call. The V end was cut by 2 bases, the J end by 16 bases, with 24 bases between. The V gene's germline CDR1 is MNHEY and CDR2 SVGEGT. The CDR3 totals 15 residues. CDR3 sequence (DNA): TGTGCCAGCAGTTACCACTCGTCCAGCGAGGTCCTACTATACTTC. Amino acid sequence: CASSYHSSSEVLLYF.

This clone was seen just once. The V and J genes are TRBV19 and TRBJ1-1; maybe TRBD1 (6 bases). Germline V CDR1 and CDR2: LNHDA, SQIVND (reference sequence). The CDR3 has 17 amino acids. V shed 1 base and J shed 7 bases, with 22 bases lying between them. DNA for the CDR3: TGTGCCAGTAGTATAGTAGGGGGTAAAAAAGGGGAAAGTGAAGCTTTCTTT. Translation: CASSIVGGKKGESEAFF.

The rearrangement uses TRBV21-1 and TRBJ1-3. TRBV21-1 is flagged as a pseudogene. The CDR3 extends over 18 amino acids. As DNA, the CDR3 is TGTGCCAGCAGCCAGACTGATAATCGACGGTTCTCTGGAAACACCATATATTTT. Amino acid sequence: CASSQTDNRRFSGNTIYF.

This chain uses TRBV6-4 with TRBJ1-1; no firm D call. CDR3 size: 14 residues. Trimming cost V 1 base and J 4 bases, with 10 bases left between them. From germline, CDR1 is MRHNA and CDR2 SNTAGT. The CDR3 coding sequence is TGTGCCAGCAGTGACTACGGCGGTCCCACTGAAGCTTTCTTT. It translates to CASSDYGGPTEAFF.

The rearrangement uses TRBV4-2 and TRBJ2-2, with 12 bases identical to TRBD2. This CDR3 has 20 residues. The germline CDR1 and CDR2 sequences are LGHNA and YNFKEQ. J was trimmed by 5 bases and V by 2 bases; bases with no gene match: 15. CDR3 loop: CASSQPLGLAGGPRTGELFF. The CDR3 coding sequence is TGTGCCAGCAGCCAACCATTGGGGCTAGCGGGGGGGCCAAGAACCGGGGAGCTGTTTTTT.

Here the CDR3 DNA reads TGTGCCAGCAGCCGGTCGGGGGATGGCTACACCTTC. As protein: CASSRSGDGYTF. The rearrangement uses TRBV13 and TRBJ1-2; tentative D call: TRBD1 (5 bases). The ends were cut back, 5 bases at V and 6 bases at J, with 10 bases in the middle. The CDR3 consists of 12 residues. Germline loops: CDR1 PRHDT, CDR2 FYEKMQ (reference sequence).

The chain uses TRBV27 and TRBJ1-1; 7 bases map to TRBD1. The CDR3 contains 14 residues. The germline V gene has CDR1 MNHEY and CDR2 SMNVEV (reference sequence). V was clipped by 6 bases and J by 2 bases; unmatched bases: 6. CDR3 nucleotide sequence: TGTGCCAGCAGCTGGGACAGACTAAACACTGAAGCTTTCTTT. Residues: CASSWDRLNTEAFF.

In its sample, this clone was seen once. The chain joins TRBV4-1 to TRBJ2-7; possibly TRBD1 for D (6 bases). The V gene's germline CDR1 is MGHRA and CDR2 YSYEKL. This CDR3 has 18 residues. V lost 2 bases, J lost 3 bases, and 23 bases lay in between. The CDR3 reads CASSQRNREGLNVYEQYF. In DNA, the CDR3 is TGCGCCAGCAGCCAAAGGAACAGGGAAGGTCTCAATGTCTACGAGCAGTACTTC.

The chain combines TRBV3-1 (or the pseudogene TRBV3-2) with TRBJ2-1, with 7 positions matching TRBD1. The CDR3 length is 14 residues. CDR1 and CDR2 (germline): LGHDT, YNNKEL (reference sequence). Trimming removed 4 bases from V and 7 bases from J; junction bases left unmatched: 7. The chain's CDR3 is CASSPEQGKNEQFF. In nucleotides, the CDR3 is TGTGCCAGCAGCCCGGAACAGGGGAAAAATGAGCAGTTCTTC.

The chain employs TRBV6-5 and TRBJ1-1, with 8 nucleotides matching TRBD1. The germline V gene encodes CDR1 MNHEY and CDR2 SVGAGI. Trimming removed 4 bases from V and 3 bases from J; junction bases left unmatched: 7. The CDR3 totals 15 residues. CDR3 nucleotides: TGTGCCAGCAGTTTTCCGACAGGGGTGGACACTGAAGCTTTCTTT. This translates into CASSFPTGVDTEAFF.

The V gene is TRBV6-5, the J gene TRBJ2-1; TRBD2 aligns across 11 bases. The V gene end was trimmed by 7 bases and the J gene end by 7 bases; junction bases not matched to a gene: 6. The germline V gene encodes CDR1 MNHEY and CDR2 SVGAGI. This CDR3 is built from 14 residues. The CDR3 reads CASISLAGVNEQFF. In DNA, the CDR3 is TGTGCCAGCATATCACTAGCGGGGGTTAATGAGCAGTTCTTC.

The V gene is TRBV12-2, the J gene TRBJ1-1. TRBV12-2 is given as a pseudogene. CDR3 length: 15 residues. CDR3 DNA: TGTGCAAGTCGCTGGCGGGGCGACATGAACACTGAAGCTTTCTTT. Its translation is CASRWRGDMNTEAFF.

The chain combines TRBV30 with TRBJ2-7; D remains unclear. From germline, CDR1 is GTSNPN and CDR2 SVGIG (reference sequence). This CDR3 has 11 residues. V gave up 2 bases and J gave up 7 bases, with 9 bases separating them. The CDR3 DNA reads TGTGCCTGGAGTTACCGGTGGGAGCAGTACTTC. Its translation is CAWSYRWEQYF.

This sequence joins TRBV5-1 and TRBJ2-3; TRBD2 aligns across 11 bases. Losses at the gene ends were 2 bases for V and 6 bases for J; bases not matched to a gene: 5. This CDR3 is built from 15 residues. The V gene's germline CDR1 is SGHRS and CDR2 YFSETQ. In DNA, the CDR3 is TGCGCCAGCAGCTTTTCCGGGACTAGCGGTGATACGCAGTATTTT. Translated, it gives CASSFSGTSGDTQYF. Variable domain in full (rest from reference TRBV5-1 and TRBJ2-3): KAGVTQTPRYLIKTRGQQVTLSCSPISGHRSVSWYQQTPGQGLQFLFEYFSETQRNKGNFPGRFSGRQFSNSRSEMNVSTLELGDSALYLCASSFSGTSGDTQYFGPGTRLTVL.

The CDR3 DNA sequence: TGTGCCAGCAGAAACTCACCACGGAGCTCTGGGGCCAACGTCCTGACTTTC. It translates to CASRNSPRSSGANVLTF. The chain employs TRBV9 and TRBJ2-6; no definite D call. V was cut by 5 bases and J by 0 bases, with 15 bases left in between. Germline V gene sequence: CDR1 SGDLS, CDR2 YYNGEE. CDR3 length equals 17 residues.